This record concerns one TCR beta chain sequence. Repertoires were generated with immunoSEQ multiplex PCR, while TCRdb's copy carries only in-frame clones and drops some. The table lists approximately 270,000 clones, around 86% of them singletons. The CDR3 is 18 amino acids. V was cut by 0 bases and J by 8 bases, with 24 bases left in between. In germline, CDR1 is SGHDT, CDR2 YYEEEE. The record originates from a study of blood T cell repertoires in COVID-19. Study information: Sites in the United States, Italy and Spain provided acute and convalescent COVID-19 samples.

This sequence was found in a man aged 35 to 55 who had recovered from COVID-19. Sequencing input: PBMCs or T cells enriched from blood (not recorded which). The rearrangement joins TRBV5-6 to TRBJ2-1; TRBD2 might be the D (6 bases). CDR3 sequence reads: CASSLVPWRGRTTHEQFF. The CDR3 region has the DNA TGTGCCAGCAGCTTGGTTCCCTGGCGGGGCCGAACAACTCATGAGCAGTTCTTC.